A selection of T cell receptor beta chains follows, all from one sample in a study of CD8+ T cells in alopecia areata. Sequencing used immunoSEQ multiplex PCR; TCRdb keeps in-frame clones, though not all of them. The sample yields 130,000 or so clones, 45% to 50% seen once. The sample in question was CD8+ T cells sorted from blood, obtained at week 0. The receptors here all came from a human donor with alopecia areata. The CDR3 runs from the conserved cysteine through the conserved F or W.

j_call: TRBJ1-1
cdr3_length: 12
v_call: TRBV4-1
cdr3_aa: CASSLFNTEAFF

j_call: TRBJ2-6
cdr3_length: 14
v_call: TRBV5-1
cdr3_aa: CASSLAWRANVLTF

j_call: TRBJ2-7
cdr3_length: 15
v_call: TRBV27
cdr3_aa: CASSLTGPFSYEQYF

j_call: TRBJ2-1
cdr3_length: 14
v_call: TRBV29-1
cdr3_aa: CSAQRTRLYNEQFF

j_call: TRBJ2-5
cdr3_length: 13
v_call: TRBV13
cdr3_aa: CASSDTSRETQYF

j_call: TRBJ1-1
cdr3_length: 17
v_call: TRBV13
cdr3_aa: CASSPTGFGALSTEAFF

j_call: TRBJ2-7
cdr3_length: 15
v_call: TRBV2
cdr3_aa: CASSPPGGRSYEQYF

j_call: TRBJ2-5
cdr3_length: 14
v_call: TRBV15
cdr3_aa: CATSRDRLGDKAYF

j_call: TRBJ2-2
cdr3_length: 18
v_call: TRBV25-1
cdr3_aa: CASSAPKGEDINTGELFF

j_call: TRBJ2-6
cdr3_length: 18
v_call: TRBV5-6
cdr3_aa: CASTLAGGPPTGANVLTF

j_call: TRBJ2-6
cdr3_length: 16
v_call: TRBV5-4
cdr3_aa: CASSTEMGAGANVLTF

j_call: TRBJ1-1
cdr3_length: 16
v_call: TRBV15
cdr3_aa: CATSRVEGKLNTEAFF

j_call: TRBJ2-1
cdr3_length: 14
v_call: TRBV5-1
cdr3_aa: CASSLRGQDNEQFF